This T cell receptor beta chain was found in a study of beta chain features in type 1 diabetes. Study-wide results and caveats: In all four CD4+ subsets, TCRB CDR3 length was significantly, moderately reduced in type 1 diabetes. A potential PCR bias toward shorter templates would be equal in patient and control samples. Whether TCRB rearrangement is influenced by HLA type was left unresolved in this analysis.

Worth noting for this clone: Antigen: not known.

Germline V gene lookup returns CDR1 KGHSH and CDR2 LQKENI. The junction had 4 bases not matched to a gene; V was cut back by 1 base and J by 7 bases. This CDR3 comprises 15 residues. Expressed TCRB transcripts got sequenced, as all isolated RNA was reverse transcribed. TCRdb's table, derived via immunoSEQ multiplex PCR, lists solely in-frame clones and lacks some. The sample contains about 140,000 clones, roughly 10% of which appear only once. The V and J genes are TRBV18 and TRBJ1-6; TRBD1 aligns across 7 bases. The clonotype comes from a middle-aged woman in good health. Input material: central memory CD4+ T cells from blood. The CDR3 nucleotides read TGTGCCAGCTCACCACGACAGGGCCAAAATTCACCCCTCCACTTT. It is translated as CASSPRQGQNSPLHF.